The sequence of this T cell receptor (beta chain) was determined in a study of regulatory T cells in long-lasting Graves disease. Study context: To qualify as persistent, Graves' disease required over 5 years of antithyroid drugs with positive TSH receptor antibodies.

The authors built TCR beta libraries using iRepertoire HTBI primers and Arm-PCR of CDR3 regions. TCRdb used MiXCR to reprocess the multiplex PCR reads, holding one entry per CDR3 protein. The table includes under 350,000 distinct CDR3 sequences, 22% detected once. CDR1 is MDHEN, CDR2 SYDVKM, per germline. The CDR3 has 16 amino acids. Trimming stripped 4 bases from V and 0 bases from J, with 15 bases between. For this clonotype: This clone may be a read error of a much larger clone one base away.

Regarding time point: persistent/refractory GD, antithyroid drugs over 5 years with positive TRAb. After RNA was extracted from PBMCs, the TCR library was made from it. The source material was peripheral blood mononuclear cells (PBMCs), sampled when the disease was refractory, from a patient treated with antithyroid drugs. This sequence originates from a female donor with Graves disease. The chain uses TRBV28 and TRBJ2-5; possible D gene TRBD1, 6 bases. CDR3 in DNA: TGTGCCAGCAGTTCAGGATCCAGGGGTTACCAAGAGACCCAGTACTTC. It translates to CASSSGSRGYQETQYF.